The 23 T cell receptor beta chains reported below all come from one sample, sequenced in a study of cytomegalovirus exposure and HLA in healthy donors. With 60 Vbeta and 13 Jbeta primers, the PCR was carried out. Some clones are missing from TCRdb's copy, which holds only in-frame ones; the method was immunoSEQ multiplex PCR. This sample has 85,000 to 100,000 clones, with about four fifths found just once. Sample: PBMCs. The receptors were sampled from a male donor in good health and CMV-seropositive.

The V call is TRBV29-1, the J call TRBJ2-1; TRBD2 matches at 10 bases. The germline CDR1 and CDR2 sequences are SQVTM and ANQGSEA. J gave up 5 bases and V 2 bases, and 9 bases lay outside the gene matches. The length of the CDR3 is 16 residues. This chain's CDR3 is CSVERFSGGINNEQFF. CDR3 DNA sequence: TGCAGCGTTGAAAGGTTTAGCGGGGGGATAAACAATGAGCAGTTCTTC.

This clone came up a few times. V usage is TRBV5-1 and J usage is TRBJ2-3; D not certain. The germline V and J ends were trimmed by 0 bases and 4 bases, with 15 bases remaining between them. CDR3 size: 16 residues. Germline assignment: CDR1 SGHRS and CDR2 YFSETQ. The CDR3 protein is CASSLATRRSADTQYF. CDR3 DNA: TGCGCCAGCAGCTTGGCCACCCGTCGATCAGCAGATACGCAGTATTTT.

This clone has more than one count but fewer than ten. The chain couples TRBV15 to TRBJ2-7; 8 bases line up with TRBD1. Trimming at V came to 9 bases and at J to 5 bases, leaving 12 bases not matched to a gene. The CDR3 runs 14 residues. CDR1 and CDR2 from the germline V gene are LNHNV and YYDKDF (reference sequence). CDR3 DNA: TGTGCCACTAATCCAGGGGGCTTAGGGCACGAGCAGTACTTC. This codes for CATNPGGLGHEQYF.

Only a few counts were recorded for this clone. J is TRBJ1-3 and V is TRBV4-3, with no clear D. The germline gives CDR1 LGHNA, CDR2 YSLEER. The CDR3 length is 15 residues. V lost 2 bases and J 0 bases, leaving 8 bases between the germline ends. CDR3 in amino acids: CASSQIFYSGNTIYF. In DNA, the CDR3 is TGCGCCAGCAGCCAAATCTTCTACTCTGGAAACACCATATATTTT.

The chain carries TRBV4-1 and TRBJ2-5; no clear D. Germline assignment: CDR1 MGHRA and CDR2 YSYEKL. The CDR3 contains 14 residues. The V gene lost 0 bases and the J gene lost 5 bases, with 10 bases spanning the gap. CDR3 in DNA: TGCGCCAGCAGCCAAGATTGGCTTGTGGAGACCCAGTACTTC. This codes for CASSQDWLVETQYF.

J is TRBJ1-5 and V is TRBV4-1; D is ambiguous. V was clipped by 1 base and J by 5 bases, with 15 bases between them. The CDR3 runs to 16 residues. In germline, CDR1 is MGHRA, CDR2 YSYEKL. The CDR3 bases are TGCGCCAGCAGCCAAGTTGACATGCTATTTTATCAGCCCCAGCATTTT. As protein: CASSQVDMLFYQPQHF.

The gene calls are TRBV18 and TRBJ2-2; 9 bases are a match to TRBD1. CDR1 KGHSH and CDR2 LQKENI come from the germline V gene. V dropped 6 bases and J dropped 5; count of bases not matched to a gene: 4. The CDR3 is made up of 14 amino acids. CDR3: CASSSGTGTGELFF. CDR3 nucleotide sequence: TGTGCCAGCTCGTCCGGGACAGGGACCGGGGAGCTGTTTTTT.

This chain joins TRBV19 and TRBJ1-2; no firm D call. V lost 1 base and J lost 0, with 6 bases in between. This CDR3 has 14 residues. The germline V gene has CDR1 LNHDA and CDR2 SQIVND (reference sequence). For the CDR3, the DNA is TGTGCCAGTAGTATAGGTGTAGCTAACTATGGCTACACCTTC. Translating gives CASSIGVANYGYTF.

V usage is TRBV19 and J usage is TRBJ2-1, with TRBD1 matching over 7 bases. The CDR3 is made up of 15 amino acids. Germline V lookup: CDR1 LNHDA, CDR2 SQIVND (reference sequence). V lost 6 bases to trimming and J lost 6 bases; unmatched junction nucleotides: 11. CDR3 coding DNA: TGTGCCAGTAGAAATCCGGGACAGAGGGTCAATGAGCAGTTCTTC. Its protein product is CASRNPGQRVNEQFF.

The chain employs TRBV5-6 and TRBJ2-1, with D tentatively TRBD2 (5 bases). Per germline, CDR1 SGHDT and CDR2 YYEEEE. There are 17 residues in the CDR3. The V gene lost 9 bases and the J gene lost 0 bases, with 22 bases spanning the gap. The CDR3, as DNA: TGTGCCACCCAGCTTGGGCTGGCGGGCTTCTCCTACAATGAGCAGTTCTTC. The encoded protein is CATQLGLAGFSYNEQFF.

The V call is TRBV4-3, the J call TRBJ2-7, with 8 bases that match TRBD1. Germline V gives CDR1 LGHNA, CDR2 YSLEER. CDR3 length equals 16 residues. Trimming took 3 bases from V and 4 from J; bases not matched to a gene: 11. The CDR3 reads CASSQLGQGEGYEQYF. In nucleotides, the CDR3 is TGCGCCAGCAGCCAGCTAGGACAGGGAGAAGGGTACGAGCAGTACTTC.

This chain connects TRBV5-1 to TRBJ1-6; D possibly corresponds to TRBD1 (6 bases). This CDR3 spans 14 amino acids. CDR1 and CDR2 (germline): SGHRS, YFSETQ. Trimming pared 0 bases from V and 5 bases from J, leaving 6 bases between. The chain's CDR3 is CASSLDRDNSPLHF. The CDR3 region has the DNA TGCGCCAGCAGCTTGGACAGGGATAATTCACCCCTCCACTTT.

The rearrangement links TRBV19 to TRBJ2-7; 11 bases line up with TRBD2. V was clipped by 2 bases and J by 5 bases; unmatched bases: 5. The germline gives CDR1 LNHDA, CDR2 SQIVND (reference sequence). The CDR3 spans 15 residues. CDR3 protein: CASSIRLAGRHEQYF. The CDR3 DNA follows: TGTGCCAGTAGTATACGACTAGCGGGGCGGCACGAGCAGTACTTC.

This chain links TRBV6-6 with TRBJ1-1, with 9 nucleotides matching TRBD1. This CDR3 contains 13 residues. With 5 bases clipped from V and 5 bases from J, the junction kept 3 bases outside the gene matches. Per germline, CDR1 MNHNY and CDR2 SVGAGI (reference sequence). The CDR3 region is CASSRGTGTEAFF. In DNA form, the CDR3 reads TGTGCCAGCAGTAGAGGGACAGGGACTGAAGCTTTCTTT.

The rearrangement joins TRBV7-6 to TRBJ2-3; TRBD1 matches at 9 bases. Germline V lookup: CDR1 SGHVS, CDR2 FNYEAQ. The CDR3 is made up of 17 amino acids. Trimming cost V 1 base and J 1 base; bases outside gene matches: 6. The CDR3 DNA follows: TGTGCCAGCAGCTTAGACGGACAGGGGACTGGCACAGATACGCAGTATTTT. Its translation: CASSLDGQGTGTDTQYF.

CDR3 residues: CASSQGDRLYEQYF. DNA of the CDR3: TGTGCCAGCAGCCAGGGCGACAGGCTCTACGAGCAGTACTTC. The chain uses TRBV5-6 and TRBJ2-7, with D perhaps matching TRBD1 (6 bases). This CDR3 spans 14 amino acids. The germline V gene has CDR1 SGHDT and CDR2 YYEEEE. Between the trimmed V and J ends, which lost 4 bases and 3 bases, there was a span of 14 bases.

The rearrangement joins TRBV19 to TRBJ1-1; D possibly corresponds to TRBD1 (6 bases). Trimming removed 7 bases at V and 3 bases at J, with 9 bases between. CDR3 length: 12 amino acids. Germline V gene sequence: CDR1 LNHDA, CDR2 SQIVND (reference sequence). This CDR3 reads CASNQGHTEAFF. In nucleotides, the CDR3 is TGTGCCAGTAACCAGGGGCACACTGAAGCTTTCTTT.

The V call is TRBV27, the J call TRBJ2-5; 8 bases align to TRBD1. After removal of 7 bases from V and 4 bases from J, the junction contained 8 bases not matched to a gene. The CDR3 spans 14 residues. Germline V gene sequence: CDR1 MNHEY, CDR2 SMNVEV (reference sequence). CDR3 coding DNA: TGTGCCAGCACCTCCGGACAGGGAACAGAGACCCAGTACTTC. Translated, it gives CASTSGQGTETQYF.

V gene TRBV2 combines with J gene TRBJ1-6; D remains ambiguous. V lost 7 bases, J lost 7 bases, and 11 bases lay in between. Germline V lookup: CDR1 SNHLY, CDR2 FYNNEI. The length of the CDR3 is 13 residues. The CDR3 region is CASNPRENSPLHF. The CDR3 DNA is TGTGCCAGCAACCCCCGGGAAAATTCACCCCTCCACTTT.

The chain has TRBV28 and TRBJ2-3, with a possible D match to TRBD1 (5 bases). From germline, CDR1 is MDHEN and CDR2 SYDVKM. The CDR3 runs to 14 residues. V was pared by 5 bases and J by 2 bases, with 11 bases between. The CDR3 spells CASSRLGPTDTQYF. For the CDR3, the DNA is TGTGCCAGCAGTCGCCTGGGGCCCACAGATACGCAGTATTTT.

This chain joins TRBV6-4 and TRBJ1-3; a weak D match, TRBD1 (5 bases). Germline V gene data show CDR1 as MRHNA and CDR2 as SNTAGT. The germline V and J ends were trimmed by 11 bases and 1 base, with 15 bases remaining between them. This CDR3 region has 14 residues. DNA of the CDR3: TGTGCCGGAAAGGACCAGGGATCTGGAAACACCATATATTTT. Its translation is CAGKDQGSGNTIYF.

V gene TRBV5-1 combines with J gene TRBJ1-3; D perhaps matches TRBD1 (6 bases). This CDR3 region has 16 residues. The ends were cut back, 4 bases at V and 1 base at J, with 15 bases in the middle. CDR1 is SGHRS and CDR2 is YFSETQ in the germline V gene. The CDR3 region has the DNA TGCGCCAGCAGCCCCGAAGCACAGGGATCTGGAAACACCATATATTTT. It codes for CASSPEAQGSGNTIYF. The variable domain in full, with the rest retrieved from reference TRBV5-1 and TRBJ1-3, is KAGVTQTPRYLIKTRGQQVTLSCSPISGHRSVSWYQQTPGQGLQFLFEYFSETQRNKGNFPGRFSGRQFSNSRSEMNVSTLELGDSALYLCASSPEAQGSGNTIYFGEGSWLTVV.

This CDR3 is CASRGGFDNQPQHF. Here the CDR3 DNA reads TGTGCCAGCAGGGGAGGATTTGACAATCAGCCCCAGCATTTT. The chain carries TRBV6-6 and TRBJ1-5; D is unclear. The ends were cut back, 6 bases at V and 3 bases at J, with 12 bases in the middle. Germline assignment: CDR1 MNHNY and CDR2 SVGAGI (reference sequence). The CDR3 length is 14 residues.